The entry below gives a single T cell receptor beta chain sequence along with its context. The CDR3 consists of 15 residues. Germline V CDR1 and CDR2: MGHDK, SYGVNS. Trimming took 2 bases from V and 2 from J, leaving 13 bases between them. This entry comes from a study of PD-L1 blockade in urothelial cancer. Here immunoSEQ multiplex PCR was the method, and the copy in TCRdb shows in-frame clones only, minus some. The sample lists around 45,000 clones, around 89% occurring once. This receptor was identified in a man older than 75 with urothelial cancer. This material consisted of PBMCs, taken around atezolizumab (anti-PD-L1) treatment. V gene TRBV25-1 combines with J gene TRBJ2-7; possibly TRBD1 for D (5 bases). This CDR3 is CASSENRPGTYEQYF. CDR3 DNA: TGTGCCAGCAGTGAAAATCGCCCAGGGACCTACGAGCAGTACTTC.